The TCR beta chain described here comes from a study of Ad26.COV2.S vaccination and SARS-CoV-2 variants. Turning to the study itself: Once or twice, 56 days apart, Ad26.COV2.S was delivered intramuscularly.

The treatment denotes: around 19 received Ad26.COV2.S at low or high dose, single or two shots; a few received placebo; per-sample allocation not given. Vaccine and placebo recipients were sampled on day 63 after the first injection. Here immunoSEQ multiplex PCR was the method, and the copy in TCRdb shows in-frame clones only, minus some. The profile covers 400,000 to 450,000 clones, with around 91% appearing a single time and roughly 4.3% taken by the ten largest. From germline, CDR1 is LNHDA and CDR2 SQIVND (reference sequence). This CDR3 contains 16 residues. The V and J ends lost 3 bases and 0 bases respectively, with 14 bases between them.

Sequencing was performed on peripheral blood, taken in a trial of Ad26.COV2.S vaccine versus placebo. This chain links TRBV19 with TRBJ1-1; possible D gene TRBD1, 5 bases. The TCR originated in a person aged 18 to 59 who received the Ad26.COV2.S COVID-19 vaccine or a placebo. The CDR3 reads CASSMWDVRMNTEAFF. DNA of the CDR3: TGTGCCAGTAGTATGTGGGACGTAAGGATGAACACTGAAGCTTTCTTT.